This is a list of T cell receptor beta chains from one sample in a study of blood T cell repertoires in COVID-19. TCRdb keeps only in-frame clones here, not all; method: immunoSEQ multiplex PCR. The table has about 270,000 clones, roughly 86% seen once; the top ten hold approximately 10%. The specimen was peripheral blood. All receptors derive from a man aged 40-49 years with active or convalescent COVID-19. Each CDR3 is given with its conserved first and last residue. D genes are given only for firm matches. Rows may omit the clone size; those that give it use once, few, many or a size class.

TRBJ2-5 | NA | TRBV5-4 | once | TGTGCCAGCAGCTATCAGGGAGGCGAGACCCAGTACTTC | CASSYQGGETQYF
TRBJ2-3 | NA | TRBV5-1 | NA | TGCGCCAGCAGCCCCGAGCGGATCCTCACAGATACGCAGTATTTT | CASSPERILTDTQYF
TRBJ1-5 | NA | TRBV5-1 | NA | TGCGCCAGCAGCTTGGCGGGGAACAGCAATCAGCCCCAGCATTTT | CASSLAGNSNQPQHF
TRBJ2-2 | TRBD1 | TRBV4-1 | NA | TGCGCCAGCAGCCCCCGACAGGGGGCTTCCGGGGAGCTGTTTTTT | CASSPRQGASGELFF
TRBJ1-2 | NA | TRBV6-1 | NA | TGTGCCAGCAGTGAACGTGAAGGACTTGGCTACACCTTC | CASSEREGLGYTF
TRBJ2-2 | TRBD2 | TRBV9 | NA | TGTGCCAGCAGCGCCGGGACTAGCATCACCGGGGAGCTGTTTTTT | CASSAGTSITGELFF
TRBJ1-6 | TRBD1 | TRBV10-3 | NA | TGTGCCATCAGTGAGCAGGCAGGGGGTGGATCACCCCTCCACTTT | CAISEQAGGGSPLHF
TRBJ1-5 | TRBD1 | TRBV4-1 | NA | TGCGCCAGCAGCCAAGGGGCGGGGACAGTAGTGGGACAGCCCCAGCATTTT | CASSQGAGTVVGQPQHF
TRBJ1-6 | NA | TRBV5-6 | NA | TGTGCCAGCAGCTTCGGGGATTCCCTCCACTTT | CASSFGDSLHF
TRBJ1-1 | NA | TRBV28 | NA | TGTGCCAGCAGCCAAGGGGCAGTCTCCTCGAACACTGAAGCTTTCTTT | CASSQGAVSSNTEAFF
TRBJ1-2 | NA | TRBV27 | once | TGTGCCAGCAACCCCGCGGGGGGCGCTGGCTATGGCTACACCTTC | CASNPAGGAGYGYTF
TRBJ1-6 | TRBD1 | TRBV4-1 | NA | TGCGCCAGCAGCCCGCGGACAGGGAAGAGCTCCTATAATTCACCCCTCCACTTT | CASSPRTGKSSYNSPLHF
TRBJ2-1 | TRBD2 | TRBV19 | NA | TGTGCCAGTAGATATACCCTAGCGGGAGTTTACAATGAGCAGTTCTTC | CASRYTLAGVYNEQFF
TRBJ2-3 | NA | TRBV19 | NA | TGTGCCAGTAGTATTAGACTAGCAGATACGCAGTATTTT | CASSIRLADTQYF
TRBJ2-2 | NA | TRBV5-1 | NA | TGCGCCAGCAGCCCGGGGGACAGAGACACCGGGGAGCTGTTTTTT | CASSPGDRDTGELFF
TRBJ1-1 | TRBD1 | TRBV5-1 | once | TGCGCCAGCAGCACCGGGACAGCGAACACTGAAGCTTTCTTT | CASSTGTANTEAFF
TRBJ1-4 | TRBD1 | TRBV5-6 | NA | TGTGCCAGCAGCCGCCACTGGACAGGGCTTCGAGCAACTAATGAAAAACTGTTTTTT | CASSRHWTGLRATNEKLFF
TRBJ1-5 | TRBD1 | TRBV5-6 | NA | TGTGCCAGCAGCTTGGACGCCGACAGGGGGCTGGGTCAGCCCCAGCATTTT | CASSLDADRGLGQPQHF
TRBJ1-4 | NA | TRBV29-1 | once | TGCAGCGGGGAGGGTTCAGGTGAAAAACTGTTTTTT | CSGEGSGEKLFF
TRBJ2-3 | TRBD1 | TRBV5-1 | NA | TGCGCCAGCAGCGAGGGACAGATCACAGATACGCAGTATTTT | CASSEGQITDTQYF
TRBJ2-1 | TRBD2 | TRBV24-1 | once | TGTGCCACCAGTGAGTCTATCGCAACTAGCGGGAGCCTGACCTACAATGAGCAGTTCTTC | CATSESIATSGSLTYNEQFF
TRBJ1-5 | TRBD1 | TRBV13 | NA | TGTGCCAGCAGCGCCGGGACAGTTAGCAATCAGCCCCAGCATTTT | CASSAGTVSNQPQHF
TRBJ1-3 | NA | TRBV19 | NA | TGTGCCAGTACGGGGGAGGGGACCCCCTCTGGAAACACCATATATTTT | CASTGEGTPSGNTIYF
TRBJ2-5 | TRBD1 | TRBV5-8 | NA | TGTGCCAGCAGCTTGTCGATGCCAGGACAGGGAGGAGAGACCCAGTACTTC | CASSLSMPGQGGETQYF
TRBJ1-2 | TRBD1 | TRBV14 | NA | TGTGCCAGCAGCCTTGGGACAGACTATGGCTACACCTTC | CASSLGTDYGYTF
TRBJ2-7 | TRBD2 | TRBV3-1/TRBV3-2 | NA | TGTGCCAGCAGCCAGGGACTAGCGGGGTACTACGAGCAGTACTTC | CASSQGLAGYYEQYF
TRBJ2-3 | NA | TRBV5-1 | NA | TGCGCCAGCAGCTTCACAGGCCGGAGCACAGATACGCAGTATTTT | CASSFTGRSTDTQYF
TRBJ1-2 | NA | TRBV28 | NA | TGTGCCAGCAGTTTAAGCCCCCTTGGCTACACCTTC | CASSLSPLGYTF
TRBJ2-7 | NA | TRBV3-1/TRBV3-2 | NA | TGTGCCAGCAGCCAAGTTGCCGGGAACTCCTACGAGCAGTACTTC | CASSQVAGNSYEQYF
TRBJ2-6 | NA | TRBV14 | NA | TGTGCCAGCAGCCAAGCGGGGTTTACGTTGGGGGCCAACGTCCTGACTTTC | CASSQAGFTLGANVLTF
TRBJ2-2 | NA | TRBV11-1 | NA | TGTGCCAGCAGTACGACTATCTTCAAGAACACCGGGGAGCTGTTTTTT | CASSTTIFKNTGELFF
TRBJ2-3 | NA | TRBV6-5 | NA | TGTGCCAGCAGTTACGGGGGGTCAATGGGAGATACGCAGTATTTT | CASSYGGSMGDTQYF
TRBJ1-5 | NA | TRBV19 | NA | TGTGCCGCCGCGTGGCCCCAGCATTTT | CAAAWPQHF
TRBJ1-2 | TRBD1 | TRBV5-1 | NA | TGCGCCAGCAGCTTGGACCCCGGGGCAGGGGGCGGTAGGGGCTACACCTTC | CASSLDPGAGGGRGYTF
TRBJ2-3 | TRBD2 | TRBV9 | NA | TGTGCCAGCAGCGTAGGGACTAGCGGGTCAGATACGCAGTATTTT | CASSVGTSGSDTQYF
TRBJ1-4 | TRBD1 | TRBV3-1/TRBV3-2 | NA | TGTGCCAGCAGCCAGGGACAGGTCAATGAAAAACTGTTTTTT | CASSQGQVNEKLFF
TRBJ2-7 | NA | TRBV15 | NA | TGTGCCACCAGCAGAGTAGTACAGTCCAACTCCTACGAGCAGTACTTC | CATSRVVQSNSYEQYF
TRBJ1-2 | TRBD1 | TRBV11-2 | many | TGTGCCAGCAGCTTGACAGGGGGCGCGGCTGGCTACACCTTC | CASSLTGGAAGYTF
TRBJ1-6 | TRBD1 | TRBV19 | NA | TGTGCCAGCCCTACATTGGGACAGGCGATTTTTAATTCACCCCTCCACTTT | CASPTLGQAIFNSPLHF
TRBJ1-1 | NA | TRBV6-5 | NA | TGTGCCAGCAGTTACTCCACAGGGTTGAACACTGAAGCTTTCTTT | CASSYSTGLNTEAFF
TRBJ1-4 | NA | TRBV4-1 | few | TGCGCCAGCAGCCAAGATAAGGGGGGGTATAATGAAAAACTGTTTTTT | CASSQDKGGYNEKLFF
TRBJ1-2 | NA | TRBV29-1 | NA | TGCAGCGTTGAAGGCGGAAGATATGGCTACACCTTC | CSVEGGRYGYTF
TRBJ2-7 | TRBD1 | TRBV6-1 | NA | TGTGCCAGCAGTGTCCGGACCCGAGGGACAGGGACCTACGAGCAGTACTTC | CASSVRTRGTGTYEQYF